A selection of T cell receptor beta chains follows, all from one sample in a study of a mutant IDH1 vaccine in newly diagnosed glioma. The assay was immunoSEQ multiplex PCR, and TCRdb's table has in-frame clones only and misses some. The table lists about 56,000 clones, about nine tenths of them singletons. These receptors have no known antigen. The sequences come from PBMCs, collected from a glioma patient whose treatment included an IDH1 peptide vaccine. The receptor set was obtained from a man aged 35-49 years with glioma. The CDR3 runs from the conserved cysteine through the conserved F or W. Each record gives: J gene, V gene, clone size, D gene, CDR3 protein, CDR3 DNA. D genes are given only for firm matches. The size of a clone is reported for some rows only, either as once, few or many, or as a class for expanded clones.

J: TRBJ1-2
V: TRBV27
size: NA
D: TRBD1
CDR3: CASSRQTGTVMGGYTF
DNA: TGTGCCAGCAGCCGACAAACCGGGACAGTCATGGGTGGCTACACCTTC

J: TRBJ1-5
V: TRBV2
size: once
D: NA
CDR3: CASSTQGSNQPQHF
DNA: TGTGCCAGCAGTACACAAGGGAGCAATCAGCCCCAGCATTTT

J: TRBJ2-7
V: TRBV5-6
size: few
D: TRBD1
CDR3: CASSLVPTGGFYEQYF
DNA: TGTGCCAGCAGCTTGGTTCCCACAGGGGGGTTCTACGAGCAGTACTTC

J: TRBJ1-1
V: TRBV14
size: NA
D: TRBD1
CDR3: CASSQSIDRDRGFGNTEAFF
DNA: TGTGCCAGCAGCCAATCTATCGACCGGGACAGGGGGTTTGGAAACACTGAAGCTTTCTTT

J: TRBJ2-5
V: TRBV5-1
size: NA
D: NA
CDR3: CASSLNQETQYF
DNA: TGCGCCAGCAGTCTGAACCAGGAAACCCAGTACTTC

J: TRBJ2-7
V: TRBV7-2
size: NA
D: NA
CDR3: CASSRGGAGSNEQYF
DNA: TGTGCCAGCAGTCGAGGGGGGGCCGGTAGTAACGAGCAGTACTTC

J: TRBJ2-7
V: TRBV6-5
size: NA
D: NA
CDR3: CASTSWGEQYF
DNA: TGTGCCAGTACCTCCTGGGGCGAGCAGTACTTC

J: TRBJ2-2
V: TRBV19
size: NA
D: TRBD2
CDR3: CASSMYSGRASELFF
DNA: TGTGCCAGTAGTATGTACAGCGGGAGGGCGTCGGAGCTGTTTTTT

J: TRBJ2-5
V: TRBV15
size: NA
D: NA
CDR3: CATSEKSVRGSETQYF
DNA: TGTGCCACCAGCGAGAAAAGTGTCAGAGGTTCGGAGACCCAGTACTTC

J: TRBJ2-7
V: TRBV28
size: NA
D: NA
CDR3: CASSHKGVQYF
DNA: TGTGCCAGCAGCCATAAGGGGGTGCAGTACTTC

J: TRBJ1-1
V: TRBV16
size: few
D: NA
CDR3: CASSLTFRSEAFF
DNA: TGTGCCAGCAGCCTCACTTTTCGGAGTGAAGCTTTCTTT

J: TRBJ1-2
V: TRBV2
size: few
D: TRBD1
CDR3: CASSERGPYGYTF
DNA: TGTGCCAGCAGTGAAAGGGGGCCTTATGGCTACACCTTC

J: TRBJ1-4
V: TRBV7-9
size: NA
D: NA
CDR3: CASSPPYEKLFF
DNA: TGTGCCAGCAGCCCCCCTTATGAAAAACTGTTTTTT

J: TRBJ1-4
V: TRBV7-2
size: few
D: NA
CDR3: CASSRSRGGEEKLFF
DNA: TGTGCCAGCAGCCGCAGCCGAGGGGGAGAGGAAAAACTGTTTTTT